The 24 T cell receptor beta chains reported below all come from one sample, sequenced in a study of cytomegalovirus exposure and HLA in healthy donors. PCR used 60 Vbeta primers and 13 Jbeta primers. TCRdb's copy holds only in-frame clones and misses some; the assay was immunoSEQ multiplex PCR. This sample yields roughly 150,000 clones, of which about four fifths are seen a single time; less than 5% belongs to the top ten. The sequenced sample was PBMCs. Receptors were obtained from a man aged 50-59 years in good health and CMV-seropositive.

As DNA, the CDR3 is TGTGCCAGCACCGACGGGACAGGGGGTATCTATGGCTACACCTTC. Its translation is CASTDGTGGIYGYTF. J is TRBJ1-2 and V is TRBV6-1; 11 positions match TRBD1. The CDR3 contains 15 residues. J lost 4 bases, V lost 7 bases, and 8 bases had no gene match. Germline CDR1 reads MNHNS; CDR2 reads SASEGT.

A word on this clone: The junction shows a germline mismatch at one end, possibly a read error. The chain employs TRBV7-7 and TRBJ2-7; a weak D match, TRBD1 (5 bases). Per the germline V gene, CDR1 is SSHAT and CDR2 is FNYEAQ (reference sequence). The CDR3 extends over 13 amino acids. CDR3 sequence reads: CASSLARGYEQYF. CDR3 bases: TGTGCTAGCAGCTTAGCTAGGGGCTACGAGCAGTACTTC.

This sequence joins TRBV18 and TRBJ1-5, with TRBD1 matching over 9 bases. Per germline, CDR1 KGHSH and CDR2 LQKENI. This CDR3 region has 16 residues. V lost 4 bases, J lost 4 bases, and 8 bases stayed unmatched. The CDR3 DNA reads TGTGCCAGCTCACTACAGGGGGCGAGTGAGAATCAGCCCCAGCATTTT. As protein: CASSLQGASENQPQHF.

CDR3 sequence reads: CASTPGQGAGQPQHF. The CDR3 region has the DNA TGTGCCAGCACACCGGGACAGGGGGCGGGTCAGCCCCAGCATTTT. The chain carries TRBV2 and TRBJ1-5; 12 bases match TRBD1. This CDR3 has 15 residues. Germline assignment: CDR1 SNHLY and CDR2 FYNNEI. The J segment lost 6 bases and the V segment lost 7 bases, leaving 7 bases of the junction unmatched.

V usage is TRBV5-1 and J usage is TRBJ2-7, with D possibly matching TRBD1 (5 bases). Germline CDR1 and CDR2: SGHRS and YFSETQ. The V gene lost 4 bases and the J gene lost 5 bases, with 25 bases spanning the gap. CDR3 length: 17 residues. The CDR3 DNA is TGCGCCAGCAGCCTCTTCAATCAGGGCGGACCATCCGACGAGCAGTACTTC. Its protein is CASSLFNQGGPSDEQYF.

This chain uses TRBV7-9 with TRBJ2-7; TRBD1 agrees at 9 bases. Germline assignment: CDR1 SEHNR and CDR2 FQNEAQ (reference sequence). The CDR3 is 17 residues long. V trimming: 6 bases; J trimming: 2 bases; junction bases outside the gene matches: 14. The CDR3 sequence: CASRGSGQGISPYEQYF. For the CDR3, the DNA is TGTGCCAGCAGGGGTTCGGGACAGGGAATTTCTCCCTACGAGCAGTACTTC.

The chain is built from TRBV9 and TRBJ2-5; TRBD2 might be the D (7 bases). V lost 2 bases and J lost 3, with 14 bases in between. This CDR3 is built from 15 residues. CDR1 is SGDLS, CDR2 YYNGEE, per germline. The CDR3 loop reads CASSVRGASEETQYF. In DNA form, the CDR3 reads TGTGCCAGCAGCGTTCGGGGGGCGTCGGAAGAGACCCAGTACTTC.

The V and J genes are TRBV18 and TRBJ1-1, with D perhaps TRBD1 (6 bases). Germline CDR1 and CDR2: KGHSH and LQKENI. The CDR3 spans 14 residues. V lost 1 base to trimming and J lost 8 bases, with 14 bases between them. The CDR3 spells CASSPLARGREAFF. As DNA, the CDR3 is TGTGCCAGCTCACCACTTGCCAGGGGCCGAGAAGCTTTCTTT.

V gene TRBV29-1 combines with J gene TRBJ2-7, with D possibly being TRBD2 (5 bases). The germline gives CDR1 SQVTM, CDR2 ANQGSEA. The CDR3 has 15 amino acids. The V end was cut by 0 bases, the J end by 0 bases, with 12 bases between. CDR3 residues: CSVEDSGENSYEQYF. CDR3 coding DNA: TGCAGCGTTGAAGATTCTGGGGAGAACTCCTACGAGCAGTACTTC.

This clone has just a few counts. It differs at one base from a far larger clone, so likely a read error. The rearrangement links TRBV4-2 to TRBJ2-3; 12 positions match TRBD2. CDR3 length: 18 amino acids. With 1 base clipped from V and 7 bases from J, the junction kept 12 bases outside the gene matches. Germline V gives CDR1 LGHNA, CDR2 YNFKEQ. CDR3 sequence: CASSQASGGASKGNTQYF. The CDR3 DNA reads TGTGCCAGCAGCCAAGCTAGCGGGGGGGCCAGTAAGGGGAATACGCAGTATTTT.

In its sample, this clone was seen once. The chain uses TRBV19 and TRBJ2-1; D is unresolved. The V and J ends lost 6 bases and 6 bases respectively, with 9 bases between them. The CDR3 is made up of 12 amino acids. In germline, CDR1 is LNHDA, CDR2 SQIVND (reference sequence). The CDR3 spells CASRIGSNEQFF. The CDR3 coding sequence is TGTGCCAGTAGGATCGGTAGCAATGAGCAGTTCTTC.

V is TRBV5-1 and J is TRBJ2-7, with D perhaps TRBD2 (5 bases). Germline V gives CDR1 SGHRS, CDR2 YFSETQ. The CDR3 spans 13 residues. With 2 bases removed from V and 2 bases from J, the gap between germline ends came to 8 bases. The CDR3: CASSFGEPYEQYF. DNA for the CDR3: TGCGCCAGCAGCTTCGGGGAACCCTACGAGCAGTACTTC. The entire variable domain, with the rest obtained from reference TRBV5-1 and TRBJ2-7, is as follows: KAGVTQTPRYLIKTRGQQVTLSCSPISGHRSVSWYQQTPGQGLQFLFEYFSETQRNKGNFPGRFSGRQFSNSRSEMNVSTLELGDSALYLCASSFGEPYEQYFGPGTRLTVT.

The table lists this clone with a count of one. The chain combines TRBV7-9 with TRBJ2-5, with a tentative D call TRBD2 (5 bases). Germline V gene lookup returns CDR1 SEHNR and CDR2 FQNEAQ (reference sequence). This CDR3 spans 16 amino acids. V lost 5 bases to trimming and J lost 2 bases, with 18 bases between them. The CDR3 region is CASSPRGLAAQETQYF. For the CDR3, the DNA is TGTGCCAGCAGCCCCCGCGGGTTGGCAGCTCAAGAGACCCAGTACTTC.

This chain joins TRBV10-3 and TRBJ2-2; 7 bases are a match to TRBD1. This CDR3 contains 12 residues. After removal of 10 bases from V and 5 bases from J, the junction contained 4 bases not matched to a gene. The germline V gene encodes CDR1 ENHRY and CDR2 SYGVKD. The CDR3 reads CATRQGTGELFF. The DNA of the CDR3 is TGTGCCACCCGACAGGGAACCGGGGAGCTGTTTTTT.

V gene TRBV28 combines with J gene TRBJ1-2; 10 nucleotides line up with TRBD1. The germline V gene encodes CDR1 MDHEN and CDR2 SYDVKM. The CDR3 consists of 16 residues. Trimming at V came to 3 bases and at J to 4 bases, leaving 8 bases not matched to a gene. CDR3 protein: CASSFGTGAPFYGYTF. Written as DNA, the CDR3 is TGTGCCAGCAGTTTTGGGACAGGGGCCCCCTTCTATGGCTACACCTTC.

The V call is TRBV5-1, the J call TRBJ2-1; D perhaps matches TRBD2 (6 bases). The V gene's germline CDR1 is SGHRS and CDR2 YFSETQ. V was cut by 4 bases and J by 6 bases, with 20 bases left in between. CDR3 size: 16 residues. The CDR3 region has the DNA TGCGCCAGCAGCCCAGCCCAGACTAGTTCTGGCAATGAGCAGTTCTTC. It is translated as CASSPAQTSSGNEQFF.

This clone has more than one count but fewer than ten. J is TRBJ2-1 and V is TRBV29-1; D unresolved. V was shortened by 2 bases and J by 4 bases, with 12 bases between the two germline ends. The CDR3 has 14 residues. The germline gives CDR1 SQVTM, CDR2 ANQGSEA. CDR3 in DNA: TGCAGCGTTGAACTCGCTAGTTTTTACAATGAGCAGTTCTTC. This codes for CSVELASFYNEQFF.

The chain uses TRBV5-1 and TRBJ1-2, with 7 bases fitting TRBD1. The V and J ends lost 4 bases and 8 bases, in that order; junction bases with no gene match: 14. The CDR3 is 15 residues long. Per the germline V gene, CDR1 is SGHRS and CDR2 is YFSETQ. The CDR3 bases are TGCGCCAGCAGCCCAGAGACAGGGATCGCCTTCGGCTACACCTTC. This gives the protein CASSPETGIAFGYTF.

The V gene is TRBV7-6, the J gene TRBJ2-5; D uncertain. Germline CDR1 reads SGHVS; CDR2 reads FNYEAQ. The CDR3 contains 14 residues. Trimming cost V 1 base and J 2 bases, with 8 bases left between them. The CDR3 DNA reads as TGTGCCAGCAGCTTAGATGTCACACAAGAGACCCAGTACTTC. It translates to CASSLDVTQETQYF.

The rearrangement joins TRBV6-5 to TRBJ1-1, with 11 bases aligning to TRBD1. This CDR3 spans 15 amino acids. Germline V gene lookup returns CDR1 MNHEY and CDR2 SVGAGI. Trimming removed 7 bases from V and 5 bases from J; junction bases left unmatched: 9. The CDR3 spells CASTPAGQGGTEAFF. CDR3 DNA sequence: TGTGCCAGCACCCCCGCGGGACAGGGGGGTACTGAAGCTTTCTTT.

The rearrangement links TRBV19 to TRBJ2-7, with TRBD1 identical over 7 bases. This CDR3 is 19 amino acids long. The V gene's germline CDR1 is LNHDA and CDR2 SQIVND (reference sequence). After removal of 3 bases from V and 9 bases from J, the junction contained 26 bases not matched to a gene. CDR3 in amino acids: CASSIGDKGAYLREYWQYF. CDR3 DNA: TGTGCCAGTAGTATTGGGGACAAGGGGGCCTACCTTAGGGAGTATTGGCAGTACTTC.

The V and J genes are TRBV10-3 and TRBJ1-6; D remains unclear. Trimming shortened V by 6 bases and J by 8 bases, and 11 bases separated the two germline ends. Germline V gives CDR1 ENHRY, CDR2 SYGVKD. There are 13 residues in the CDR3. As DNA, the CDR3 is TGTGCCATCAGGAGGTCTGAGGATTCACCCCTCCACTTT. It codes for CAIRRSEDSPLHF.

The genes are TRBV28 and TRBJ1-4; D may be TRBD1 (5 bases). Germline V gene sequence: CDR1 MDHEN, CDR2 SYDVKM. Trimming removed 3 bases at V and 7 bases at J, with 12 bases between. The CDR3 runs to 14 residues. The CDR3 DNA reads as TGTGCCAGCAGTTTGGGGCAGGCGCTTGAAAAACTGTTTTTT. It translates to CASSLGQALEKLFF.

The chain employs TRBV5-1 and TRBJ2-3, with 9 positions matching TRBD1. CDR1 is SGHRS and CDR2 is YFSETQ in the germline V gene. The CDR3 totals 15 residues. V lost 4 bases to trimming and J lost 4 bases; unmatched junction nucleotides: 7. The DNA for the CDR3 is TGCGCCAGCAGCATCCGGGACAGGGACCCAGATACGCAGTATTTT. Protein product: CASSIRDRDPDTQYF.